This T cell receptor beta chain was captured by sequencing in a study of post-analysis software for immune sequencing data. This clonotype has a single count. Its antigen is not identified. Study results and limitations: TRBV5-6, TRBV5-1 and TRBV20-1 belonged to a set of a few TRBV segments that were more frequent in patients than controls. Same-batch samples co-clustered strongly by F measure. Significantly decreased normalized Chao1 diversity was recorded for multiple sclerosis patients relative to controls.

Carried by the TCR beta cDNA libraries were unique molecular identifiers. MiXCR, run by TCRdb on the PCR reads, gives a single entry per CDR3 protein. The repertoire has 350,000 to 500,000 distinct CDR3 sequences, approximately 38% of them found once; the top ten carry less than 10%. Germline V gives CDR1 SGHRS, CDR2 YFSETQ. There are 14 residues in the CDR3. V shed 2 bases and J 6 bases; nucleotides not matched to a gene: 8. The sample was blood. This sequence joins TRBV5-1 and TRBJ2-7; the match to TRBD2 covers 7 bases. The receptor comes from a girl aged 2-10 years with multiple sclerosis. The CDR3 coding sequence is TGCGCCAGCAGCTTCCGGGAGGTGGTGGGCGAGCAGTACTTC. It specifies CASSFREVVGEQYF.